This T cell receptor beta chain emerged from a study of cytomegalovirus exposure and HLA in healthy donors. At the level of the study: Tens of millions of unique TCRs from HLA-typed donors were held in an early release of data. Study-wide results and caveats: With high specificity and sensitivity, the classifier reportedly diagnosed cytomegalovirus status. Association with HLA alleles at 0.05 false discovery rate was found for roughly 17,000 TCR beta sequences in a later analysis. In vitro, three CMV-associated chains proved specific for CMV antigens.

Notes on this clone: Its antigen remains unknown.

The PCR contained 60 Vbeta and 13 Jbeta primers. The method was immunoSEQ multiplex PCR; TCRdb's version includes in-frame clones alone and lacks a portion of them. The repertoire consists of nearly 110,000 clones, with about 70% occurring once and the leading ten covering 6.1%. Per germline, CDR1 SQVTM and CDR2 ANQGSEA. The CDR3 is 11 residues long. Trimming left V 4 bases short and J 6 bases short, with 10 bases between. The source of this sequence is a woman in her forties or fifties in good health and CMV-seropositive. The specimen was PBMCs. The chain links TRBV29-1 to TRBJ2-7; maybe TRBD1 (6 bases). The CDR3 reads CSVGDKGEQYF. In DNA form, the CDR3 reads TGCAGCGTTGGGGACAAGGGCGAGCAGTACTTC.